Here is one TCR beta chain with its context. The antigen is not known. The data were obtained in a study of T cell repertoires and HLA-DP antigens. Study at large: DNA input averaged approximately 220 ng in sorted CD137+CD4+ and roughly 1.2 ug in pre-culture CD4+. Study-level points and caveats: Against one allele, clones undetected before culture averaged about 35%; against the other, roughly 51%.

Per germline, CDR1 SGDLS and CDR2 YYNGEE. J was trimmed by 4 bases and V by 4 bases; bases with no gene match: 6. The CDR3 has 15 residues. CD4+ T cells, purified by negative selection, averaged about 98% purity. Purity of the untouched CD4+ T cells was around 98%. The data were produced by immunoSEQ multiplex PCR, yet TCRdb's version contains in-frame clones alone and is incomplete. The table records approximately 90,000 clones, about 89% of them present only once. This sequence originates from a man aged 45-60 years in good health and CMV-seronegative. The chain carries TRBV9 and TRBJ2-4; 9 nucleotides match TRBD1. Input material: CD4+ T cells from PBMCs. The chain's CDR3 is CASSTAGTGKNIQYF. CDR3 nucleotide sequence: TGTGCCAGCAGCACCGCCGGGACAGGGAAAAACATTCAGTACTTC.